The 28 T cell receptor beta chains below were found in one sample sequenced in a study of blood T cells in healthy people across ages. A sample-barcoded 5' primer and a J-beta primer mix were used in a second PCR of about 7 to 12 cycles. One entry per CDR3 protein, called by TCRdb with MiXCR from the 5' RACE reads. In the table there are about 780,000 distinct CDR3 sequences, 20% to 30% of which are singletons. These data also featured in a second study, about T cells of mothers and their children.

Source material: blood. Receptors originate from a boy aged 5-17 years in good health.

The V and J genes are TRBV14 and TRBJ2-1; D possibly corresponds to TRBD2 (6 bases). Germline CDR1 reads SGHDN; CDR2 reads FVKESK. Trimming left V 0 bases short and J 4 bases short, with 13 bases between. The CDR3 has 16 amino acids. The CDR3 region is CASSQEGTWDYNEQFF. DNA for the CDR3: TGTGCCAGCAGCCAAGAAGGGACTTGGGATTACAATGAGCAGTTCTTC.

This clonotype was seen only a few times. The rearrangement links TRBV3-1 to TRBJ1-1; D possibly corresponds to TRBD1 (5 bases). Trimming cost V 4 bases and J 4 bases, with 16 bases left between them. This CDR3 region has 15 residues. Germline V CDR1 and CDR2: LGHDT, YNNKEL (reference sequence). The CDR3 is CASSLMIGQGTEAFF. The CDR3 DNA follows: TGTGCCAGCAGCCTCATGATAGGGCAGGGCACTGAAGCTTTCTTT.

The table lists this clonotype with many counts. V is TRBV3-1 and J is TRBJ1-4, with 10 bases identical to TRBD1. The CDR3 sequence is 15 residues long. Trimming cost V 3 bases and J 8 bases; bases outside gene matches: 6. Looked up from germline, CDR1 is LGHDT and CDR2 is YNNKEL (reference sequence). The CDR3 DNA follows: TGTGCCAGCAGCCAGGGACAGGGGTGGGCCGAAAAACTGTTTTTT. This codes for CASSQGQGWAEKLFF.

The chain carries TRBV7-2 and TRBJ1-4; D gene uncertain. The CDR3 runs to 15 residues. The V gene lost 5 bases and the J gene lost 5 bases, with 15 bases spanning the gap. CDR1 and CDR2 (germline): SGHTA, FQGNSA. The CDR3 DNA sequence: TGTGCCAGCAGCCCCCGCCTGGATTTAAATGAAAAACTGTTTTTT. Translation: CASSPRLDLNEKLFF.

This clonotype has only a few counts. The chain has TRBV7-9 and TRBJ2-5, with no clear D. Trimming shortened V by 1 base and J by 5 bases, and 11 bases separated the two germline ends. CDR3 size: 14 residues. Germline loops: CDR1 SEHNR, CDR2 FQNEAQ (reference sequence). In DNA form, the CDR3 reads TGTGCCAGCAGCTTAGTGGTTCCCCGGGAGACCCAGTACTTC. Translated: CASSLVVPRETQYF.

The V gene is TRBV6-6, the J gene TRBJ1-1, with D hard to call. With 10 bases removed from V and 0 bases from J, the gap between germline ends came to 18 bases. The CDR3 extends over 15 amino acids. In germline, CDR1 is MNHNY, CDR2 SVGAGI (reference sequence). The CDR3 nucleotides are TGTGCCATCACTCCGTACCCGGGAATGAACACTGAAGCTTTCTTT. This encodes CAITPYPGMNTEAFF.

This clonotype has only a few counts. At one end, the junction sequence differs from germline, possibly due to a read error. The gene calls are TRBV29-1 and TRBJ2-5; tentatively, D is TRBD1 (6 bases). The CDR3 covers 10 residues. Germline assignment: CDR1 SQVTM and CDR2 ANQGSEA. CDR3 sequence reads: CSVGDTTWFF. Here the CDR3 DNA reads TGCAGCGTTGGGGACACCACTTGGTTCTTC.

This sequence joins TRBV12-3 or TRBV12-4 and TRBJ2-5; perhaps TRBD1 as D (6 bases). Trimming removed 5 bases from V and 11 bases from J, with 21 bases in between. This CDR3 comprises 14 residues. CDR3 protein: CASSVRTVRSEQYF. Written as DNA, the CDR3 is TGTGCCAGCAGTGTACGGACAGTAAGGTCGGAGCAGTACTTC.

This chain links TRBV29-1 with TRBJ1-2; D is ambiguous. Trimming took off 7 bases at V and 8 bases at J, with 20 bases between the two ends. The CDR3 length is 13 residues. Germline CDR1 reads SQVTM; CDR2 reads ANQGSEA. CDR3 DNA sequence: TGCAGCGCCCGCGTTGCGGGAGCCTACGGCTACACCTTC. Translated: CSARVAGAYGYTF.

This clonotype occurred a few times. The chain couples TRBV7-9 to TRBJ2-5; TRBD2 might be the D (6 bases). The CDR3 sequence is 15 residues long. The ends were cut back, 5 bases at V and 2 bases at J, with 15 bases in the middle. Looked up from germline, CDR1 is SEHNR and CDR2 is FQNEAQ (reference sequence). The CDR3 DNA reads TGTGCCAGCAGCCTAGACGTTGCGGGGCAAGAGACCCAGTACTTC. This encodes CASSLDVAGQETQYF.

This chain connects TRBV7-8 to TRBJ1-2; D may be TRBD1 (6 bases). The CDR3 length is 15 residues. The V end lost 5 bases, the J end lost 2 bases, and 15 bases lay between the germline ends. Germline V gene sequence: CDR1 SGHVS, CDR2 FQNEAQ. CDR3 loop: CASSPSWGQNYGYTF. The DNA of the CDR3 is TGTGCCAGCAGCCCCAGTTGGGGGCAGAACTATGGCTACACCTTC.

This clonotype was seen a handful of times. The V and J genes are TRBV28 and TRBJ2-5, with D possibly matching TRBD2 (5 bases). In germline, CDR1 is MDHEN, CDR2 SYDVKM. Trimming removed 5 bases at V and 4 bases at J, with 11 bases between. CDR3 size: 13 residues. CDR3 residues: CASSRKLAETQYF. As DNA, the CDR3 is TGTGCCAGCAGTAGAAAGCTAGCAGAGACCCAGTACTTC.

This clonotype appeared a few times. The DNA for the CDR3 is TGTGCCTGGAGCCCTCACGGGGGGCGAATATCCTACGAGCAGTACTTC. This gives the protein CAWSPHGGRISYEQYF. The chain is built from TRBV30 and TRBJ2-7, with TRBD2 as a possible D gene (7 bases). V lost 3 bases, J lost 1 base, and 19 bases lay in between. Germline V gives CDR1 GTSNPN, CDR2 SVGIG (reference sequence). The CDR3 consists of 16 residues.

This chain joins TRBV4-1 and TRBJ1-6; 7 nucleotides align to TRBD1. V gave up 0 bases and J gave up 6 bases; unmatched junction bases: 8. The germline CDR1 and CDR2 sequences are MGHRA and YSYEKL. This CDR3 region has 17 residues. The CDR3 DNA follows: TGCGCCAGCAGCCAAGAACCCACAGGGGTCTCTAATTCACCCCTCCACTTT. This sequence encodes CASSQEPTGVSNSPLHF.

CDR3 protein: CSATGFGYTF. CDR3 coding DNA: TGCAGTGCTACAGGGTTTGGCTACACCTTC. The chain links TRBV20-1 to TRBJ1-2; D is perhaps TRBD1 (5 bases). The germline V gene has CDR1 DFQATT and CDR2 SNEGSKA (reference sequence). The length of the CDR3 is 10 residues. V lost 4 bases and J lost 7, with 7 bases in between.

This clonotype turned up a few times. The chain joins TRBV7-2 to TRBJ2-4; D is perhaps TRBD1 (5 bases). The germline V gene encodes CDR1 SGHTA and CDR2 FQGNSA. Trimming removed 4 bases at V and 1 base at J, with 8 bases between. This CDR3 has 14 residues. The DNA of the CDR3 is TGTGCCAGCAGCTCACCAGGGGCCAAAAACATTCAGTACTTC. Protein product: CASSSPGAKNIQYF.

There are many counts of this clonotype. The chain uses TRBV29-1 and TRBJ2-5; 7 nucleotides align to TRBD1. Germline assignment: CDR1 SQVTM and CDR2 ANQGSEA. The ends lost 1 base at V and 5 bases at J; junction bases unmatched: 13. The CDR3 covers 16 residues. The CDR3 protein is CSVEGHTGDRVETQYF. The CDR3 DNA reads as TGCAGCGTTGAAGGACACACAGGGGATAGGGTGGAGACCCAGTACTTC.

J is TRBJ1-2 and V is TRBV2; D call uncertain. The CDR3 contains 14 residues. Germline CDR1 and CDR2: SNHLY and FYNNEI. V lost 5 bases and J 0 bases, leaving 10 bases between the germline ends. The CDR3 reads CASSPKRANYGYTF. The CDR3, as DNA: TGTGCCAGCAGTCCCAAAAGAGCTAACTATGGCTACACCTTC.

The chain carries TRBV6-5 and TRBJ1-6; 9 bases are a match to TRBD1. The CDR3 loop spans 15 amino acids. Germline loops: CDR1 MNHEY, CDR2 SVGAGI. The DNA of the CDR3 is TGTGGCACTGCATTAACGGGGACAGGGTTTTCACCCCTCCACTTT. Protein: CGTALTGTGFSPLHF.

The genes are TRBV3-1 and TRBJ2-7; D possibly corresponds to TRBD1 (5 bases). The V and J ends lost 2 bases and 0 bases respectively, with 26 bases between them. The length of the CDR3 is 20 residues. Germline CDR1 reads LGHDT; CDR2 reads YNNKEL (reference sequence). CDR3 nucleotides: TGTGCCAGCAGCCAAAAACTTAATTTTGGTCAGGACAAGGTCTCCTACGAGCAGTACTTC. It translates to CASSQKLNFGQDKVSYEQYF.

The chain uses TRBV29-1 and TRBJ1-5, with TRBD1 matching 7 bases. The CDR3 totals 15 residues. The V and J ends lost 5 bases and 6 bases, in that order; junction bases with no gene match: 13. Germline CDR1 is SQVTM and CDR2 is ANQGSEA. CDR3 DNA sequence: TGCAGCGTTACACACGAACAGGGGAACGGTCAGCCCCAGCATTTT. It is translated as CSVTHEQGNGQPQHF.

The chain recombines TRBV4-2 with TRBJ1-5; 7 nucleotides line up with TRBD1. J gave up 2 bases and V 0 bases, and 16 bases lay outside the gene matches. CDR3 size: 20 residues. Germline values: CDR1 LGHNA, CDR2 YNFKEQ. CDR3: CASSQEAPGGGGFGNQPQHF. CDR3 in DNA: TGTGCCAGCAGCCAAGAAGCGCCAGGGGGTGGGGGCTTCGGCAATCAGCCCCAGCATTTT.

This chain joins TRBV14 and TRBJ2-2; D remains unclear. Trimming cost V 1 base and J 6 bases, with 6 bases left between them. The CDR3 has 13 residues. The V gene's germline CDR1 is SGHDN and CDR2 FVKESK. The DNA of the CDR3 is TGTGCCAGCAGCCAAGGACATCCCGGGGAGCTGTTTTTT. As protein: CASSQGHPGELFF.

This chain joins TRBV27 and TRBJ2-1; D remains unclear. The germline CDR1 and CDR2 sequences are MNHEY and SMNVEV (reference sequence). With 3 bases removed from V and 3 bases from J, the gap between germline ends came to 9 bases. The CDR3 runs 14 residues. The chain's CDR3 is CASSFADVYNEQFF. CDR3 sequence (DNA): TGTGCCAGCAGTTTCGCGGACGTCTACAATGAGCAGTTCTTC.

A few counts support this clonotype. The J gene is TRBJ2-6, the V gene TRBV7-9, with D possibly being TRBD2 (5 bases). Germline V lookup: CDR1 SEHNR, CDR2 FQNEAQ (reference sequence). The CDR3 covers 17 residues. Trimming removed 4 bases at V and 0 bases at J, with 13 bases between. Here the CDR3 reads CASSSSGIPSGANVLTF. CDR3 nucleotides: TGTGCCAGCAGCTCTTCCGGGATCCCCTCTGGGGCCAACGTCCTGACTTTC.

J is TRBJ1-2 and V is TRBV12-5; 7 bases fit TRBD1. Trimming removed 5 bases from V and 5 bases from J; junction bases left unmatched: 2. This CDR3 has 12 residues. Germline V gives CDR1 LGHNT, CDR2 FRNRAP. CDR3 DNA sequence: TGTGCTAGTGGTCTGACAGGGTATGGCTACACCTTC. Translating it yields CASGLTGYGYTF.

This rearrangement joins TRBV12-3 or TRBV12-4 to TRBJ2-5; D is ambiguous. The end of the DNA aligns better with TRBJ2-1, so the J call may be wrong. The CDR3 length is 13 residues. The DNA for the CDR3 is TGTGCCAGCAGCCCCGGATACAGCGATGAGCAGTTCTTC. Its protein product is CASSPGYSDEQFF.

This clonotype was seen more than once but under ten times. The V call is TRBV6-6, the J call TRBJ2-7; a weak D match, TRBD1 (5 bases). The CDR3 sequence is 15 residues long. CDR1 is MNHNY and CDR2 is SVGAGI in the germline V gene (reference sequence). With 8 bases removed from V and 0 bases from J, the gap between germline ends came to 17 bases. For the CDR3, the DNA is TGTGCCAGCGGAACTTTAGGGGATACCTCCTACGAGCAGTACTTC. Translated: CASGTLGDTSYEQYF.